Listed here are 23 T cell receptor beta chains from one sample, sequenced in a study of cytomegalovirus exposure and HLA in healthy donors. Primers for the PCR totalled 60 Vbeta and 13 Jbeta. Here immunoSEQ multiplex PCR was the method, and the copy in TCRdb shows in-frame clones only, minus some. The sample consists of about 210,000 clones, over 80% of them appearing once. The sequencing input was PBMCs. These receptors were obtained from a middle-aged man in good health and CMV-seropositive.

The V gene is TRBV4-1, the J gene TRBJ1-6, with D hard to call. V shed 4 bases and J shed 7 bases, with 8 bases lying between them. Germline loops: CDR1 MGHRA, CDR2 YSYEKL. The CDR3 is 13 residues long. The CDR3 loop reads CASSPPVNSPLHF. The CDR3 region has the DNA TGCGCCAGCAGCCCCCCCGTGAATTCACCCCTCCACTTT.

The V call is TRBV7-9, the J call TRBJ1-2; D remains ambiguous. Germline CDR1 and CDR2: SEHNR and FQNEAQ (reference sequence). V lost 1 base and J lost 5, with 11 bases in between. CDR3 length equals 14 residues. DNA for the CDR3: TGTGCCAGCAGCTTAGAGGTTACGGGGTATGGCTACACCTTC. This gives the protein CASSLEVTGYGYTF.

The chain joins TRBV4-2 to TRBJ2-5; possible D gene TRBD1, 6 bases. The CDR3 runs to 15 residues. CDR1 is LGHNA, CDR2 YNFKEQ, per germline. With 4 bases removed from V and 3 bases from J, the gap between germline ends came to 15 bases. The CDR3 DNA sequence: TGTGCCAGCAGCCGGTTAGGGGGAGTCGAAGAGACCCAGTACTTC. Amino acid sequence: CASSRLGGVEETQYF.

The V gene is TRBV5-1, the J gene TRBJ1-1, with D unresolved. The CDR3 sequence is 15 residues long. Trimming left V 4 bases short and J 1 base short, with 14 bases between. CDR1 is SGHRS and CDR2 is YFSETQ in the germline V gene. The CDR3 nucleotides read TGCGCCAGCAGCAAAGTCACGACTGAGAACACTGAAGCTTTCTTT. Translation gives CASSKVTTENTEAFF.

The rearrangement links TRBV11-2 to TRBJ1-1, with D perhaps TRBD1 (6 bases). Deletions cut 1 base from V and 4 bases from J, with 10 bases between. Germline V CDR1 and CDR2: SGHAT, FQNNGV. The CDR3 spans 14 residues. DNA for the CDR3: TGTGCCAGCAGCTTAGCCTCCAGGGGCACTGAAGCTTTCTTT. It yields the protein CASSLASRGTEAFF.

The rearrangement links TRBV11-3 to TRBJ1-3; D call uncertain. Germline CDR1 SGHNT, CDR2 YENEEA. V was clipped by 5 bases and J by 0 bases, with 8 bases between them. The CDR3 totals 14 residues. The CDR3, as DNA: TGTGCCAGCAGCCCCACGGGCTCTGGAAACACCATATATTTT. It yields the protein CASSPTGSGNTIYF.

This clone came up once. This chain uses TRBV7-9 with TRBJ2-7, with TRBD2 identical over 14 bases. The CDR3 runs 17 residues. V dropped 5 bases and J dropped 7; count of bases not matched to a gene: 13. Germline V gene lookup returns CDR1 SEHNR and CDR2 FQNEAQ (reference sequence). The CDR3 region is CASSIGTSGSELGEQYF. The CDR3 coding sequence is TGTGCCAGCAGCATTGGGACTAGCGGGAGCGAGTTGGGAGAGCAGTACTTC.

The chain has TRBV5-1 and TRBJ1-2; 7 bases are shared with TRBD1. V lost 4 bases and J lost 4; bases outside the gene matches: 4. Germline assignment: CDR1 SGHRS and CDR2 YFSETQ. This CDR3 is 13 amino acids long. Here the CDR3 DNA reads TGCGCCAGCAGCCCAGACAGGGCCTATGGCTACACCTTC. Translated, it gives CASSPDRAYGYTF. Complete variable domain (other parts from reference TRBV5-1 and TRBJ1-2): KAGVTQTPRYLIKTRGQQVTLSCSPISGHRSVSWYQQTPGQGLQFLFEYFSETQRNKGNFPGRFSGRQFSNSRSEMNVSTLELGDSALYLCASSPDRAYGYTFGSGTRLTVV.

The chain joins TRBV11-2 to TRBJ1-2; 7 nucleotides line up with TRBD1. Germline lookup yields CDR1 SGHAT and CDR2 FQNNGV. The CDR3 is 11 amino acids. With V trimmed by 5 bases and J by 13 bases, 7 bases remained unmatched. For the CDR3, the DNA is TGTGCCAGCAGCCCGGGACAGCCCCCCACCTTC. This codes for CASSPGQPPTF. Together with reference TRBV11-2 and TRBJ1-2, the CDR3 gives the full variable domain: EAGVAQSPRYKIIEKRQSVAFWCNPISGHATLYWYQQILGQGPKLLIQFQNNGVVDDSQLPKDRFSAERLKGVDSTLKIQPAKLEDSAVYLCASSPGQPPTFGSGTRLTVV.

The chain uses TRBV6-5 and TRBJ2-1; 8 nucleotides agree with TRBD1. Per the germline V gene, CDR1 is MNHEY and CDR2 is SVGAGI. CDR3 length equals 14 residues. Trimming took 6 bases from V and 10 from J; bases not matched to a gene: 11. In nucleotides, the CDR3 is TGTGCCAGCAGAAACGACAGGGGTTCACGGGAGCAGTTCTTC. The encoded protein is CASRNDRGSREQFF.

V is TRBV25-1 and J is TRBJ1-5, with TRBD1 matching over 7 bases. The V gene end was trimmed by 6 bases and the J gene end by 2 bases; junction bases not matched to a gene: 13. Germline V gene lookup returns CDR1 MGHDK and CDR2 SYGVNS. CDR3 length: 17 residues. CDR3 protein: CASRMRAGGLGNQPQHF. The DNA of the CDR3 is TGTGCCAGCAGGATGAGGGCAGGGGGACTCGGCAATCAGCCCCAGCATTTT.

V gene TRBV7-9 combines with J gene TRBJ1-4; D may be TRBD1 (6 bases). The V end lost 5 bases, the J end lost 10 bases, and 20 bases lay between the germline ends. CDR3 size: 15 residues. From germline, CDR1 is SEHNR and CDR2 FQNEAQ (reference sequence). CDR3 in DNA: TGTGCCAGCAGCCTTAGTTGGGACACAGGCGCAAAACTGTTTTTT. Its translation is CASSLSWDTGAKLFF.

The gene calls are TRBV5-4 and TRBJ1-1; no clear D. The CDR3 contains 11 residues. Germline CDR1 SGHNT, CDR2 YYREEE (reference sequence). Trimming left V 6 bases short and J 10 bases short, with 13 bases between. In nucleotides, the CDR3 is TGTGCCAGCATCACCGCGAATAGAGCTTTCTTT. Residues: CASITANRAFF.

The V gene is TRBV5-1, the J gene TRBJ1-1; 8 bases fit TRBD1. The CDR3 is made up of 15 amino acids. Per the germline V gene, CDR1 is SGHRS and CDR2 is YFSETQ. J lost 1 base, V lost 4 bases, and 6 bases had no gene match. The CDR3 loop reads CASSVWDRSNTEAFF. The CDR3 DNA reads TGCGCCAGCAGCGTTTGGGACAGGTCGAACACTGAAGCTTTCTTT.

This clone was found a few times. The chain couples TRBV18 to TRBJ2-7; 12 nucleotides agree with TRBD1. The CDR3 loop spans 15 amino acids. Trimming removed 6 bases from V and 2 bases from J; junction bases left unmatched: 5. Germline CDR1 is KGHSH and CDR2 is LQKENI. Here the CDR3 DNA reads TGTGCCAGCTCCACGGGACAGGGGGCCACCTACGAGCAGTACTTC. Protein sequence: CASSTGQGATYEQYF.

The gene calls are TRBV5-1 and TRBJ2-5; 8 bases are shared with TRBD1. After removal of 3 bases from V and 1 base from J, the junction contained 2 bases not matched to a gene. Germline V gene sequence: CDR1 SGHRS, CDR2 YFSETQ. The CDR3 has 14 residues. CDR3 region: CASSSGQVQETQYF. The CDR3 coding sequence is TGCGCCAGCAGCTCGGGACAGGTCCAAGAGACCCAGTACTTC.

V usage is TRBV12-5 and J usage is TRBJ1-2; 8 bases are a match to TRBD1. Germline V CDR1 and CDR2: LGHNT, FRNRAP. The J segment lost 14 bases and the V segment lost 3 bases, leaving 11 bases of the junction unmatched. The CDR3 is made up of 13 amino acids. DNA for the CDR3: TGTGCTAGTGGTTTCCCCCTGACAGGGGTTATAACCTTC. Amino acid sequence: CASGFPLTGVITF.

The chain combines TRBV29-1 with TRBJ1-1; D gene uncertain. The CDR3 length is 13 residues. Germline-derived CDR1 and CDR2 are SQVTM and ANQGSEA. Trimming left V 8 bases short and J 0 bases short, with 13 bases between. CDR3 in DNA: TGCAGCACCCGACGCGGCATGAACACTGAAGCTTTCTTT. Translated, it gives CSTRRGMNTEAFF. Complete variable domain (other parts from reference TRBV29-1 and TRBJ1-1): SAVISQKPSRDICQRGTSLTIQCQVDSQVTMMFWYRQQPGQSLTLIATANQGSEATYESGFVIDKFPISRPNLTFSTLTVSNMSPEDSSIYLCSTRRGMNTEAFFGQGTRLTVV.

This clone was detected a few times. The gene calls are TRBV7-2 and TRBJ1-1, with TRBD1 as a possible D gene (5 bases). The V and J ends lost 3 bases and 4 bases respectively, with 15 bases between them. The CDR3 consists of 15 residues. Per the germline V gene, CDR1 is SGHTA and CDR2 is FQGNSA. The chain's CDR3 is CASSFFRETLTEAFF. Here the CDR3 DNA reads TGTGCCAGCAGCTTTTTCAGGGAAACTCTCACTGAAGCTTTCTTT.

The rearrangement uses TRBV7-3 and TRBJ2-7, with 8 bases identical to TRBD2. The germline CDR1 and CDR2 sequences are SGHTA and FQGTGA. J lost 0 bases, V lost 0 bases, and 1 base had no gene match. CDR3 length: 15 amino acids. The CDR3 region is CASSLTAGASYEQYF. The CDR3 nucleotides are TGTGCCAGCAGCTTAACAGCGGGAGCCTCCTACGAGCAGTACTTC.

On this clone: Other DNA variants within this sample encode the same CDR3. V usage is TRBV10-3 and J usage is TRBJ2-1; D remains ambiguous. Germline lookup yields CDR1 ENHRY and CDR2 SYGVKD. This CDR3 spans 13 amino acids. The V and J ends lost 3 bases and 4 bases respectively, with 7 bases between them. This chain's CDR3 is CAISESLYNEQFF. CDR3 bases: TGTGCCATCAGTGAAAGCCTATACAATGAGCAGTTCTTC.

V usage is TRBV18 and J usage is TRBJ2-7; 9 bases agree with TRBD1. This CDR3 has 14 residues. CDR1 and CDR2 (germline): KGHSH, LQKENI. Trimming at V came to 4 bases and at J to 4 bases, leaving 5 bases not matched to a gene. This chain's CDR3 is CASSQDRGKYEQYF. The CDR3, as DNA: TGTGCCAGCTCACAGGACAGGGGAAAGTACGAGCAGTACTTC.

The table lists this clone with a few counts. V and J are TRBV5-1 and TRBJ2-3; 9 nucleotides match TRBD2. Germline V lookup: CDR1 SGHRS, CDR2 YFSETQ. The CDR3 has 15 amino acids. The trim removed 3 bases at V and 7 bases at J, leaving 9 bases unmatched. In DNA form, the CDR3 reads TGCGCCAGCAGCTCATCCGGGACTAGCATACATACGCAGTATTTT. This encodes CASSSSGTSIHTQYF.